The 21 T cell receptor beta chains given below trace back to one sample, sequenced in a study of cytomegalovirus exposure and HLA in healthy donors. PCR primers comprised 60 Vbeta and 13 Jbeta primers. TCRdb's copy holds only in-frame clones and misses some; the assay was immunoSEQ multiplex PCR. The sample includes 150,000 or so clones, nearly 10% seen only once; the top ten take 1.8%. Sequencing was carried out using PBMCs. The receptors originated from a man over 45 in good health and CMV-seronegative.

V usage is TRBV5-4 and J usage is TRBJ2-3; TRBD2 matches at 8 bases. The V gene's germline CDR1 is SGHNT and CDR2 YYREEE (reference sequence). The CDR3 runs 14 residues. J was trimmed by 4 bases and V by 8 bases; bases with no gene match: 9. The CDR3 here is CASRGLEGADTQYF. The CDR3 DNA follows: TGTGCCAGTCGGGGACTAGAGGGGGCAGATACGCAGTATTTT.

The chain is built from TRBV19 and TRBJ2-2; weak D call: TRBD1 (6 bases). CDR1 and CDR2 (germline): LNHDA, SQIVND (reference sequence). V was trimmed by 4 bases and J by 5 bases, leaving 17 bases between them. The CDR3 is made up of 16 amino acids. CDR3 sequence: CASSNPGVGATGELFF. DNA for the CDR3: TGTGCCAGTAGTAACCCCGGGGTGGGGGCAACCGGGGAGCTGTTTTTT.

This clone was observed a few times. In DNA, the CDR3 is TGTGCCAGCAGCGGGAGACAGGCAACTAGCACAGATACGCAGTATTTT. Its translation: CASSGRQATSTDTQYF. The V and J genes are TRBV7-2 and TRBJ2-3; possibly TRBD1 for D (6 bases). Trimming removed 5 bases at V and 0 bases at J, with 15 bases between. Per the germline V gene, CDR1 is SGHTA and CDR2 is FQGNSA. CDR3 size: 16 residues.

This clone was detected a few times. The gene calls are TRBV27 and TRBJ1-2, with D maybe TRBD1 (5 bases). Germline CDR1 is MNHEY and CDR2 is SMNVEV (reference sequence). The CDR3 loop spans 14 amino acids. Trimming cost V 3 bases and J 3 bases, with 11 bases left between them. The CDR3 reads CASSFSGKDYGYTF. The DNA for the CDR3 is TGTGCCAGCAGTTTTTCAGGGAAGGACTATGGCTACACCTTC.

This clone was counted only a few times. The CDR3 region is CASSPGQHNEKLFF. The CDR3 nucleotides are TGCGCCAGCAGCCCGGGACAACATAATGAAAAACTGTTTTTT. The chain couples TRBV5-1 to TRBJ1-4; D possibly corresponds to TRBD1 (6 bases). Trimming cost V 4 bases and J 4 bases, with 11 bases left between them. Germline CDR1 SGHRS, CDR2 YFSETQ. CDR3 length: 14 residues.

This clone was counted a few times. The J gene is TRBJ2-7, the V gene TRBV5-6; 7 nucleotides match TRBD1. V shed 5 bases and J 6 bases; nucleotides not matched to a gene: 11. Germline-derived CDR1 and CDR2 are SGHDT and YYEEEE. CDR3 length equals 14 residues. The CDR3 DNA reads TGTGCCAGCAGTGCTGATAGAAGGGGGCGCGAGCAGTACTTC. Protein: CASSADRRGREQYF.

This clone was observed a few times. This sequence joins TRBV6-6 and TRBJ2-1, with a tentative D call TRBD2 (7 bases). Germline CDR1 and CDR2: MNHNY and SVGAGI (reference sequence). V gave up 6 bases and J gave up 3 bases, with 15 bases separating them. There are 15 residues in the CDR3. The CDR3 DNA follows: TGTGCCAGCAGCCCCGGGGAGGGACACTACAATGAGCAGTTCTTC. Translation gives CASSPGEGHYNEQFF.

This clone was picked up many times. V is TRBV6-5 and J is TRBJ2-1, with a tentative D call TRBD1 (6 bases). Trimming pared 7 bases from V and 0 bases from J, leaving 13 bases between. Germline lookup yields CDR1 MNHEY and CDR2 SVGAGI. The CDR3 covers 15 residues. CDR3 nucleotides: TGTGCCAGCACCCGGACAGCGAGCTCCTACAATGAGCAGTTCTTC. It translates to CASTRTASSYNEQFF.

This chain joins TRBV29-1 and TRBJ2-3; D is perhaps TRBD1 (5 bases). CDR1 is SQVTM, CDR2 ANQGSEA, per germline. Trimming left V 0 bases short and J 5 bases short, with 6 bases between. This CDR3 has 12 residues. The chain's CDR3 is CSVEERGDTQYF. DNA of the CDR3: TGCAGCGTTGAAGAAAGGGGAGATACGCAGTATTTT.

As DNA, the CDR3 is TGTGCCAGCAGCGTCAACGGACTAGCGCGCAATGAGCAGTTCTTC. It is translated as CASSVNGLARNEQFF. This rearrangement joins TRBV9 to TRBJ2-1, with 9 bases matching TRBD2. The CDR3 contains 15 residues. Per germline, CDR1 SGDLS and CDR2 YYNGEE. V trimming: 2 bases; J trimming: 6 bases; junction bases outside the gene matches: 6. Combining the CDR3 with reference TRBV9 and TRBJ2-1 gives the whole variable domain DSGVTQTPKHLITATGQRVTLRCSPRSGDLSVYWYQQSLDQGLQFLIQYYNGEERAKGNILERFSAQQFPDLHSELNLSSLELGDSALYFCASSVNGLARNEQFFGPGTRLTVL.

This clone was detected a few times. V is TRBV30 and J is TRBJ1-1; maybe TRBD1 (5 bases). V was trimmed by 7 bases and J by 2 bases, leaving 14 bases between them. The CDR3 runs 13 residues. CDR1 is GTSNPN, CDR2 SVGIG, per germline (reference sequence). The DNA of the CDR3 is TGTGCCTCCACCACAGGAACTAACACTGAAGCTTTCTTT. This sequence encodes CASTTGTNTEAFF. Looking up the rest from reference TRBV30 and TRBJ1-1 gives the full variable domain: SQTIHQWPATLVQPVGSPLSLECTVEGTSNPNLYWYRQAAGRGLQLLFYSVGIGQISSEVPQNLSASRPQDRQFILSSKKLLLSDSGFYLCASTTGTNTEAFFGQGTRLTVV.

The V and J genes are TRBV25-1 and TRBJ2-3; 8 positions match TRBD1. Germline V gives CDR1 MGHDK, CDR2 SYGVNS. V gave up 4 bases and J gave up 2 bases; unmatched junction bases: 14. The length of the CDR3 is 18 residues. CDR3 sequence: CASSGGQVLALPTDTQYF. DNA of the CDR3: TGTGCCAGCAGTGGGGGACAGGTGCTAGCCCTCCCCACAGATACGCAGTATTTT.

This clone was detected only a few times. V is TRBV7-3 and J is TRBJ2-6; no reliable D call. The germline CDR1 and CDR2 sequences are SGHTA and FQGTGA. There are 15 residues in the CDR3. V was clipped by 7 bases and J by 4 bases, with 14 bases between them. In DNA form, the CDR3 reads TGTGCCAGCACCCCCCGGCTTAGCGGGGCCAACGTCCTGACTTTC. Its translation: CASTPRLSGANVLTF.

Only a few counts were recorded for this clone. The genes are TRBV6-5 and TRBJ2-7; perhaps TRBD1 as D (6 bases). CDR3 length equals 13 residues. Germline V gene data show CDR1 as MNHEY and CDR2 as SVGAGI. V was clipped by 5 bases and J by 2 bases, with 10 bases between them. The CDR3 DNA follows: TGTGCCAGCAGTCGGACAGCTACCTACGAGCAGTACTTC. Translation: CASSRTATYEQYF.

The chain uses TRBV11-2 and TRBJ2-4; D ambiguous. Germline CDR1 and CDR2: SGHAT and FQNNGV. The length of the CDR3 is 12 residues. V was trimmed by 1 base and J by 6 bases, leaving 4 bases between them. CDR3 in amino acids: CASSLGRNIQYF. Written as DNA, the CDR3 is TGTGCCAGCAGCTTAGGGAGAAACATTCAGTACTTC.

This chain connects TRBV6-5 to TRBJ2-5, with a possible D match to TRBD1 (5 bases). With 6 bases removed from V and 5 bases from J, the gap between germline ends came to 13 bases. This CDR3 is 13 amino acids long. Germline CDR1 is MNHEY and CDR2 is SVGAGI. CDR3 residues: CASRSKGRETQYF. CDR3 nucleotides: TGTGCCAGCAGGTCCAAGGGGCGGGAGACCCAGTACTTC.

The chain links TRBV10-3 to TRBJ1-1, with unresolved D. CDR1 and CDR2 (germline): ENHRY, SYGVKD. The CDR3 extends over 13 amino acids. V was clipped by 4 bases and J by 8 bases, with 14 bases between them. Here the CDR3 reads CAISGINSREAFF. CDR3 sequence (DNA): TGTGCCATCAGTGGCATTAACAGCCGCGAAGCTTTCTTT.

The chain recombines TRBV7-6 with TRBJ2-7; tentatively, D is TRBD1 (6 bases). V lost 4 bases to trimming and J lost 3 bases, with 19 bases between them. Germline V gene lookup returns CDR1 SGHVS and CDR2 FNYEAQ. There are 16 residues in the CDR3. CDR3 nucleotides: TGTGCCAGCAGCTCAACCTACAGGGTCCAGGGCTACGAGCAGTACTTC. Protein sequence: CASSSTYRVQGYEQYF.

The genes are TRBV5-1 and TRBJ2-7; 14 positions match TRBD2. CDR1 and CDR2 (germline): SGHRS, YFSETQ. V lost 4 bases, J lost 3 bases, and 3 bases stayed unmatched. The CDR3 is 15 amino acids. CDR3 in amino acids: CASSLGLAGVYEQYF. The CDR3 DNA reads TGCGCCAGCAGCCTGGGACTAGCGGGAGTCTACGAGCAGTACTTC.

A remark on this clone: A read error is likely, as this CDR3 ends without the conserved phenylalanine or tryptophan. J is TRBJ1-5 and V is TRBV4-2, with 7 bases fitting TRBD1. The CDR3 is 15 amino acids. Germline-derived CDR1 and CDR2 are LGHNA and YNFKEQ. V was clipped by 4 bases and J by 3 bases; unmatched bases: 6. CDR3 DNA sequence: TGTGCCAGCAGCCGAGAGGACAGGAACAATCAGCCCCAGCATGTT. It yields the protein CASSREDRNNQPQHV.

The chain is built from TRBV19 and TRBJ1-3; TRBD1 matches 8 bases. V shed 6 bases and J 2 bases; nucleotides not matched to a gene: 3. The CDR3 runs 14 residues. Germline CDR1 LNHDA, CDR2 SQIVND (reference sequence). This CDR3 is CASRDREPGNTIYF. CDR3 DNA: TGTGCCAGTAGGGACAGGGAACCTGGAAACACCATATATTTT.